This T cell receptor (beta chain) was recorded in a study of glioma-infiltrating T cells. The study's findings and limits: Very few CDR3 sequences were shared between tissue and blood. Tissue-blood divergence was below expectation in non-neoplastic patients, above in gliomas.

The iRepertoire nested amplicon-rescue multiplex PCR amplified TCR alpha and beta CDR3s from RNA. For one-step reverse transcription and amplification, 100-400 ng of tissue mRNA or PBMC total RNA was used. TCRdb itself ran the multiplex PCR reads through MiXCR, one entry per CDR3 protein. The sample records approximately 93,000 distinct CDR3 sequences, roughly 37% being singletons. This clonotype was seen many times. Its antigen is still unknown. V lost 2 bases and J 4 bases, leaving 9 bases between the germline ends. Germline CDR1 reads LGHDT; CDR2 reads YNNKEL (reference sequence). The CDR3 has 13 residues.

The sequence derives from a human donor with low-grade glioma or glioblastoma, undergoing nonglioma brain surgery, or in good health (not recorded which). The genes are TRBV3-1 and TRBJ2-7; perhaps TRBD2 as D (5 bases). Source material: glioma tissue, nonneoplastic brain tissue, or PBMCs (not recorded which). The CDR3 nucleotides read TGTGCCAGCAGCCAACACAGCGGTTACGAGCAGTACTTC. It specifies CASSQHSGYEQYF.